The T cell receptor beta chain described here comes from a study of T-cell memory formation after mild COVID-19. Only a few counts were recorded for this clonotype. Its antigen remains unknown. TCRdb used MiXCR to reprocess the 5' RACE reads, holding one entry per CDR3 protein. The data hold about 440,000 distinct CDR3 sequences, with 20% observed a single time. The study, taken as a whole, reports: Chiefly within CM and EM were the contracting CD4+ clones; CD8+ ones were within EMRA.

Germline V lookup: CDR1 SEHNR, CDR2 FQNEAQ (reference sequence). There are 15 residues in the CDR3. Trimming took off 0 bases at V and 4 bases at J, with 12 bases between the two ends. The V gene is TRBV7-9, the J gene TRBJ1-1, with D possibly matching TRBD1 (5 bases). Sequenced: PBMCs or a T cell subset sorted from them (not recorded which). This TCR was sampled from an adult woman who had mild COVID-19 (a few samples of this study predate the infection). Cell type and time point are not known. CDR3 loop: CASSLAQGEGTEAFF. In DNA form, the CDR3 reads TGTGCCAGCAGCTTAGCCCAGGGAGAGGGCACTGAAGCTTTCTTT. Complete variable domain (other parts from reference TRBV7-9 and TRBJ1-1): DTGVSQNPRHKITKRGQNVTFRCDPISEHNRLYWYRQTLGQGPEFLTYFQNEAQLEKSRLLSDRFSAERPKGSFSTLEIQRTEQGDSAMYLCASSLAQGEGTEAFFGQGTRLTVV.